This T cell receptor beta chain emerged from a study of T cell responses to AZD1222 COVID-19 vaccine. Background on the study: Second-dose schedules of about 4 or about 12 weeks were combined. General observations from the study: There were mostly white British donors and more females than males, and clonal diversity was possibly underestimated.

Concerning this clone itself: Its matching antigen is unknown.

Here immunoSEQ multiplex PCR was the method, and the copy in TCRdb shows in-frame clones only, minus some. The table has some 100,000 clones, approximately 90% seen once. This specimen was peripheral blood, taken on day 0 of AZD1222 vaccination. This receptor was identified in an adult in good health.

As DNA, the CDR3 is TGTGCCAGCAGTGACTTCCCGGGACAGGGGTTATATAGCAATCAGCCCCAGCATTTT. This gives the protein CASSDFPGQGLYSNQPQHF. The rearrangement links TRBV6-1 to TRBJ1-5, with TRBD1 matching 10 bases. Trimming removed 3 bases from V and 0 bases from J; junction bases left unmatched: 11. Germline V lookup: CDR1 MNHNS, CDR2 SASEGT. This CDR3 comprises 19 residues.